This TCR beta chain stems from a study of patients and donors after allogeneic stem cell transplantation. TCRdb re-analysed the RT-PCR reads in MiXCR, keeping a single row per CDR3 protein. The profile shows approximately 90,000 distinct CDR3 sequences, about 5% of them singletons. Germline loops: CDR1 WNHNN, CDR2 SYGVQD (reference sequence). The CDR3 length is 16 residues. Trimming removed 8 bases at V and 0 bases at J, with 14 bases between. This clonotype was seen many times. The V call is TRBV10-1, the J call TRBJ2-6; tentatively, D is TRBD1 or TRBD2 (5 bases each). The material sequenced was blood, either unsorted or a sorted T cell fraction (not recorded which). The clonotype comes from a human donor who was either an allogeneic HSCT recipient or a stem cell or donor lymphocyte infusion donor (not recorded which). It is not recorded whose cells these are; they may come from a transplant donor. DNA of the CDR3: TGCGCCAGCCTGAGGGGCAACTTCTCTGGGGCCAACGTCCTGACTTTC. Amino acids: CASLRGNFSGANVLTF.